This TCR beta chain comes out of a study of cytomegalovirus exposure and HLA in healthy donors. Findings and limits, study-wide: Later analysis showed most CMV-associated TCR beta chains appearing HLA-restricted. Most TCR sequences were uncommon, yet certain public TCRs appeared in many donors.

The PCR employed 60 Vbeta primers together with 13 Jbeta primers. The repertoire was sequenced with immunoSEQ multiplex PCR; TCRdb's copy has only in-frame clones and lacks some. The sample consists of 150,000 to 200,000 clones, around 85% of them appearing once. The table lists this clone with a few counts. The antigen remains undetermined. Despite likely unrecorded immune exposures, the donors were nominally healthy at the time of sampling. The clonotype comes from a man younger than 35 in good health and CMV-seronegative. Sequenced input: PBMCs.

The DNA of the CDR3 is TGTGCCAGCAGACGGCGGCAGGAGGGCACCGGGGAGCTGTTTTTT. Translation gives CASRRRQEGTGELFF. The chain recombines TRBV6-6 with TRBJ2-2, with D perhaps TRBD2 (6 bases). V was pared by 6 bases and J by 4 bases, with 15 bases between. Germline V gene sequence: CDR1 MNHNY, CDR2 SVGAGI (reference sequence). The CDR3 length is 15 residues.